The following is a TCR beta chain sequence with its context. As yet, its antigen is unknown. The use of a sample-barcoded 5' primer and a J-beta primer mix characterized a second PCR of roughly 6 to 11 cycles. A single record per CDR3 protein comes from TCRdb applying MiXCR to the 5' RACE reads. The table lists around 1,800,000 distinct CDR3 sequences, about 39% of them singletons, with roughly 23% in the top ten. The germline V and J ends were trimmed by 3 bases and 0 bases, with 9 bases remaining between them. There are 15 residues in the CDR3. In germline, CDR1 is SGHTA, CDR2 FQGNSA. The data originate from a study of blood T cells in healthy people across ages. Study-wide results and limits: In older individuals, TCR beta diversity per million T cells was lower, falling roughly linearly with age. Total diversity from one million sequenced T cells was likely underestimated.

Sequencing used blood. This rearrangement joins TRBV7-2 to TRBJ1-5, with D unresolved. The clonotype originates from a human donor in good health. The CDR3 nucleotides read TGTGCCAGCAGCTTGTCTCTCCTTAGCAATCAGCCCCAGCATTTT. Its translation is CASSLSLLSNQPQHF.